Below are 26 T cell receptor beta chains sequenced from a single sample in a study of CD8+CD57+ T cells in acquired aplastic anemia. Profiling of TCR beta VDJ combinations and CDR3 sequences used genomic DNA as template. TCRdb processed the reads anew with MiXCR; each CDR3 protein has one entry. Altogether some 150,000 distinct CDR3 sequences are present, 70% to 80% being singletons, with the ten largest covering approximately 50%. For sequencing, patients were chosen who had shown expansion of CD8+CD57+ cells by flow cytometry. The sample taken for sequencing was sorted CD4+, CD8+, or CD8+CD57+ T cells (not recorded which) from PBMCs. These receptors were collected from a human donor with aplastic anemia.

The V and J genes are TRBV4-2 and TRBJ2-3; D remains unclear. Trimming took off 0 bases at V and 4 bases at J, with 5 bases between the two ends. Germline V CDR1 and CDR2: LGHNA, YNFKEQ. This CDR3 region has 13 residues. The CDR3 sequence: CASSQDFSDTQYF. CDR3 bases: TGTGCCAGCAGCCAAGATTTTTCAGATACGCAGTATTTT.

This clonotype was seen a few times. CDR3 nucleotides: TGTGCCAGTAGTGCTAAAGGGACAGGGGAAAAACACGAGCAGTACTTC. Its protein product is CASSAKGTGEKHEQYF. This chain links TRBV19 with TRBJ2-7, with 10 bases matching TRBD1. Per the germline V gene, CDR1 is LNHDA and CDR2 is SQIVND (reference sequence). Trimming removed 5 bases from V and 5 bases from J; junction bases left unmatched: 12. The CDR3 contains 16 residues.

The V gene is TRBV11-2, the J gene TRBJ2-1; tentatively, D is TRBD2 (5 bases). V was pared by 0 bases and J by 8 bases, with 17 bases between. CDR3 length: 16 residues. The germline CDR1 and CDR2 sequences are SGHAT and FQNNGV. DNA for the CDR3: TGTGCCAGCAGCTTAGACGTTTACCGGGGATTCCATGAGCAGTTCTTC. Amino acids: CASSLDVYRGFHEQFF.

This clonotype was counted only a few times. V is TRBV12-3 or TRBV12-4 and J is TRBJ2-5; D uncertain. The length of the CDR3 is 10 residues. Trimming removed 8 bases at V and 6 bases at J, with 7 bases between. CDR3 region: CASAHQTQYF. As DNA, the CDR3 is TGTGCCAGCGCCCACCAGACCCAGTACTTC.

This clonotype appeared many times. The chain is built from TRBV7-8 and TRBJ1-4, with D hard to call. The CDR3 contains 14 residues. V lost 1 base and J 8 bases, leaving 11 bases between the germline ends. Germline assignment: CDR1 SGHVS and CDR2 FQNEAQ. CDR3 in DNA: TGTGCCAGCAGCTTAGTGGCAGTCCGGGAAAAACTGTTTTTT. This translates into CASSLVAVREKLFF. The whole variable domain, filled in from reference TRBV7-8 and TRBJ1-4, reads GAGVSQSPRYKVAKRGQDVALRCDPISGHVSLFWYQQALGQGPEFLTYFQNEAQLDKSGLPSDRFFAERPEGSVSTLKIQRTQQEDSAVYLCASSLVAVREKLFFGSGTQLSVL.

The J gene is TRBJ2-7, the V gene TRBV2; D is uncertain. The V gene lost 5 bases and the J gene lost 3 bases, with 5 bases spanning the gap. CDR1 is SNHLY, CDR2 FYNNEI, per germline. The CDR3 has 11 residues. CDR3: CASSFHYEQYF. The CDR3 nucleotides are TGTGCCAGCAGTTTCCACTACGAGCAGTACTTC.

For this clonotype: One junction end disagrees with the germline gene, perhaps due to a read error. The chain uses TRBV29-1 and TRBJ2-7; D is uncertain. Germline V lookup: CDR1 SQVTM, CDR2 ANQGSEA. The CDR3 runs 11 residues. In DNA, the CDR3 is TGCAGCGTAAAGGACGGCTACGGGCAGTACTTC. It is translated as CSVKDGYGQYF.

The sample holds one count of this clonotype. This rearrangement joins TRBV7-9 to TRBJ2-7, with no clear D. From germline, CDR1 is SEHNR and CDR2 FQNEAQ (reference sequence). V was pared by 1 base and J by 5 bases, with 9 bases between. CDR3 length: 13 residues. CDR3 nucleotide sequence: TGTGCCAGCAGCTTAGTTCCTCAGGACGAGCAGTACTTC. The encoded protein is CASSLVPQDEQYF.

About this clonotype: An end of the junction differs from the germline gene, which may be a read error. The V call is TRBV7-7, the J call TRBJ2-5; D is ambiguous. CDR3 length: 13 amino acids. CDR1 is SSHAT and CDR2 is FNYEAQ in the germline V gene (reference sequence). In DNA form, the CDR3 reads TGTGCTAGCAGCTTAAGAGTTCAAGAGACCCAGTACTTC. Its protein product is CASSLRVQETQYF.

This chain connects TRBV2 to TRBJ2-1, with 9 nucleotides matching TRBD1. J lost 8 bases, V lost 7 bases, and 9 bases had no gene match. This CDR3 spans 14 amino acids. From germline, CDR1 is SNHLY and CDR2 FYNNEI. CDR3 region: CASTPGQGWDEQFF. Here the CDR3 DNA reads TGTGCCAGCACCCCGGGACAGGGATGGGATGAGCAGTTCTTC.

This clonotype occurred a few times. DNA for the CDR3: TGCAGCGTTGGTAACGACGTGAATTCACCCCTCCACTTT. This encodes CSVGNDVNSPLHF. The chain recombines TRBV29-1 with TRBJ1-6; D is undetermined. This CDR3 region has 13 residues. Germline assignment: CDR1 SQVTM and CDR2 ANQGSEA. Between the trimmed V and J ends, which lost 4 bases and 7 bases, there was a span of 11 bases.

This clonotype was detected ten times or more. The chain couples TRBV13 to TRBJ2-3; tentatively, D is TRBD1 or TRBD2 (6 bases each). V lost 5 bases, J lost 2 bases, and 17 bases lay in between. The CDR3 runs to 16 residues. CDR1 is PRHDT and CDR2 is FYEKMQ in the germline V gene (reference sequence). The CDR3 here is CASSRLRGGYTDTQYF. Written as DNA, the CDR3 is TGTGCCAGCAGCCGCCTCCGAGGGGGGTACACAGATACGCAGTATTTT.

The CDR3 reads CSAPGASTDTQYF. The DNA for the CDR3 is TGCAGTGCTCCGGGGGCTAGCACAGATACGCAGTATTTT. The chain couples TRBV20-1 to TRBJ2-3, with D tentatively TRBD1 or TRBD2 (6 bases each). Trimming pared 5 bases from V and 0 bases from J, leaving 9 bases between. The CDR3 runs 13 residues. Germline CDR1 reads DFQATT; CDR2 reads SNEGSKA (reference sequence).

The V and J genes are TRBV24-1 and TRBJ2-7; perhaps TRBD1 as D (7 bases). The CDR3 runs 12 residues. Germline V gene lookup returns CDR1 KGHDR and CDR2 SFDVKD. The ends were cut back, 4 bases at V and 9 bases at J, with 12 bases in the middle. CDR3 in DNA: TGTGCCACCAGTGAGGGCCAGGGGGGGCAGTACTTC. Its translation is CATSEGQGGQYF.

This clonotype came up once. The chain has TRBV10-1 and TRBJ1-1; D not certain. V lost 4 bases and J lost 11, with 11 bases in between. Germline-derived CDR1 and CDR2 are WNHNN and SYGVQD (reference sequence). The CDR3 spans 11 residues. This chain's CDR3 is CASSGGVRAFF. CDR3 DNA sequence: TGCGCCAGCAGTGGTGGGGTTCGGGCTTTCTTT.

The CDR3 sequence is CASSRHLNTEAFF. The CDR3 DNA follows: TGTGCCAGCAGCAGACACCTGAACACTGAAGCTTTCTTT. V is TRBV14 and J is TRBJ1-1; D remains ambiguous. The CDR3 loop spans 13 amino acids. Germline V CDR1 and CDR2: SGHDN, FVKESK. Trimming pared 5 bases from V and 0 bases from J, leaving 7 bases between. The full variable domain, completed using reference TRBV14 and TRBJ1-1, is EAGVTQFPSHSVIEKGQTVTLRCDPISGHDNLYWYRRVMGKEIKFLLHFVKESKQDESGMPNNRFLAERTGGTYSTLKVQPAELEDSGVYFCASSRHLNTEAFFGQGTRLTVV.

This chain connects TRBV2 to TRBJ2-6, with unresolved D. The V end lost 3 bases, the J end lost 3 bases, and 9 bases lay between the germline ends. Germline CDR1 reads SNHLY; CDR2 reads FYNNEI. The CDR3 has 15 residues. The CDR3 bases are TGTGCCAGCAGTGACGAGGCTAGTGGGGCCAACGTCCTGACTTTC. This sequence encodes CASSDEASGANVLTF.

The chain is built from TRBV7-6 and TRBJ2-1, with D possibly matching TRBD2 (5 bases). CDR1 SGHVS and CDR2 FNYEAQ come from the germline V gene. The CDR3 is 17 amino acids. Trimming shortened V by 1 base and J by 4 bases, and 17 bases separated the two germline ends. CDR3 amino acids: CASSLGGWGRNYNEQFF. DNA for the CDR3: TGTGCCAGCAGCTTAGGCGGGTGGGGTCGTAATTACAATGAGCAGTTCTTC.

The rearrangement links TRBV19 to TRBJ1-4; D unclear. With 3 bases removed from V and 1 base from J, the gap between germline ends came to 6 bases. From germline, CDR1 is LNHDA and CDR2 SQIVND (reference sequence). The CDR3 runs to 14 residues. This CDR3 is CASSIGKTNEKLFF. In DNA, the CDR3 is TGTGCCAGTAGTATCGGGAAAACTAATGAAAAACTGTTTTTT.

This clonotype was counted between two and nine times. This rearrangement joins TRBV7-9 to TRBJ2-3, with D possibly being TRBD2 (6 bases). Trimming took 3 bases from V and 6 from J, leaving 10 bases between them. The CDR3 contains 13 residues. Germline CDR1 and CDR2: SEHNR and FQNEAQ (reference sequence). The CDR3 loop reads CASSFDGSDTQYF. The DNA of the CDR3 is TGTGCCAGCAGCTTCGACGGGAGTGATACGCAGTATTTT. Looking up the rest from reference TRBV7-9 and TRBJ2-3 gives the full variable domain: DTGVSQNPRHKITKRGQNVTFRCDPISEHNRLYWYRQTLGQGPEFLTYFQNEAQLEKSRLLSDRFSAERPKGSFSTLEIQRTEQGDSAMYLCASSFDGSDTQYFGPGTRLTVL.

The V call is TRBV10-3, the J call TRBJ2-5; D might be TRBD2 (5 bases). Trimming pared 4 bases from V and 4 bases from J, leaving 10 bases between. Germline V gene lookup returns CDR1 ENHRY and CDR2 SYGVKD. The CDR3 extends over 13 amino acids. CDR3 DNA sequence: TGTGCCATCAGTGGACTATCGGGAGAGACCCAGTACTTC. It encodes CAISGLSGETQYF.

The table lists this clonotype with many counts. The chain carries TRBV11-3 and TRBJ2-2; 8 nucleotides match TRBD1. Per germline, CDR1 SGHNT and CDR2 YENEEA. The ends lost 5 bases at V and 3 bases at J; junction bases unmatched: 2. This CDR3 comprises 14 residues. The CDR3 reads CASSPRGHTGELFF. The CDR3 DNA is TGTGCCAGCAGCCCCAGGGGGCACACCGGGGAGCTGTTTTTT.

The chain recombines TRBV25-1 with TRBJ1-6; perhaps TRBD1 as D (6 bases). Germline CDR1 and CDR2: MGHDK and SYGVNS. Between the trimmed V and J ends, which lost 6 bases and 14 bases, there was a span of 17 bases. CDR3 length: 13 residues. The CDR3: CASSQEGGRALHF. CDR3 nucleotides: TGTGCCAGCAGCCAGGAAGGGGGTCGGGCCCTCCACTTT.

The chain couples TRBV25-1 to TRBJ1-1, with a possible D match to TRBD1 (6 bases). Germline values: CDR1 MGHDK, CDR2 SYGVNS. This CDR3 is 15 amino acids long. V was clipped by 6 bases and J by 2 bases, with 16 bases between them. CDR3 DNA sequence: TGTGCCAGCAGCGCTCCCGACAGGACTAACACTGAAGCTTTCTTT. This translates into CASSAPDRTNTEAFF.

The chain employs TRBV7-9 and TRBJ1-6, with a possible D match to TRBD1 (6 bases). The germline V gene encodes CDR1 SEHNR and CDR2 FQNEAQ (reference sequence). This CDR3 contains 13 residues. Trimming removed 6 bases from V and 7 bases from J, with 10 bases in between. CDR3 DNA: TGTGCCAGCAGTCCAGGGGCGAATTCACCCCTCCACTTT. The encoded protein is CASSPGANSPLHF.

The rearrangement joins TRBV6-4 to TRBJ1-1, with unresolved D. Germline loops: CDR1 MRHNA, CDR2 SNTAGT. This CDR3 contains 16 residues. V was clipped by 0 bases and J by 3 bases, with 14 bases between them. This chain's CDR3 is CASSDSFGDIYTEAFF. DNA of the CDR3: TGTGCCAGCAGTGACTCGTTTGGGGATATCTACACTGAAGCTTTCTTT.